Shown below are 26 T cell receptor beta chains from a single sample sequenced in a study of T-cell reconstitution after alpha-beta-depleted transplantation in children. During its preparation, the TCRbeta library received unique molecular identifiers. TCRdb called the PCR reads again in MiXCR, with one record for every CDR3 protein. The sample has about 240,000 distinct CDR3 sequences; about 11% are singletons. Material: PBMCs from the stem cell graft donor, obtained from the stem cell graft. Receptors originate from a human donor who donated a stem cell graft to a child with acute lymphoblastic leukemia.

This clonotype was observed many times. V gene TRBV12-3 or TRBV12-4 combines with J gene TRBJ2-1, with D unclear. The CDR3 totals 14 residues. V was pared by 5 bases and J by 9 bases, with 17 bases between. The CDR3 spells CASSPPLSLREQFF. Written as DNA, the CDR3 is TGTGCCAGCAGTCCCCCCCTCTCCCTACGTGAGCAGTTCTTC.

At least ten counts were recorded for this clonotype. The rearrangement joins TRBV28 to TRBJ1-4, with D hard to call. The CDR3 is made up of 12 amino acids. V was trimmed by 3 bases and J by 7 bases, leaving 6 bases between them. In germline, CDR1 is MDHEN, CDR2 SYDVKM. CDR3 sequence: CASSFLSEKLFF. The CDR3 nucleotides read TGTGCCAGCAGTTTTTTGAGTGAAAAACTGTTTTTT.

This clonotype was observed many times. This chain uses TRBV28 with TRBJ1-5; D call uncertain. Trimming removed 4 bases from V and 4 bases from J, with 20 bases in between. The CDR3 spans 17 residues. In germline, CDR1 is MDHEN, CDR2 SYDVKM. CDR3 loop: CASSSSPDDIVNQPQHF. Written as DNA, the CDR3 is TGTGCCAGCAGTTCCTCTCCAGACGATATTGTAAATCAGCCCCAGCATTTT.

This clonotype was observed at least ten times. This chain connects TRBV12-3 or TRBV12-4 to TRBJ2-1, with D unresolved. This CDR3 region has 14 residues. Between the trimmed V and J ends, which lost 6 bases and 6 bases, there was a span of 15 bases. The CDR3: CASSPTTNGNEQFF. CDR3 coding DNA: TGTGCCAGCAGCCCCACCACTAATGGCAATGAGCAGTTCTTC.

Many counts were recorded for this clonotype. The chain joins TRBV5-5 to TRBJ1-5; possible D gene TRBD1, 6 bases. The germline gives CDR1 SGHKS, CDR2 YYEKEE (reference sequence). Trimming shortened V by 4 bases and J by 3 bases, and 14 bases separated the two germline ends. The CDR3 spans 15 residues. The DNA of the CDR3 is TGTGCCAGCAGCCCTAGGGGGGCCTTCAATCAGCCCCAGCATTTT. Translating it yields CASSPRGAFNQPQHF.

At least ten counts were recorded for this clonotype. The chain recombines TRBV6-5 with TRBJ1-1; 7 bases align to TRBD1. CDR3 length: 15 residues. Germline trimming cut 0 bases from V and 4 bases from J; bases unmatched to any gene: 5. Per the germline V gene, CDR1 is MNHEY and CDR2 is SVGAGI. CDR3 nucleotide sequence: TGTGCCAGCAGTTACTCTCGGCAGGGGGGCACTGAAGCTTTCTTT. Its translation: CASSYSRQGGTEAFF.

This clonotype was seen at least ten times. As DNA, the CDR3 is TGCAGCGTTTTAGGGCGGGGGCTGAACTATGGCTACACCTTC. It is translated as CSVLGRGLNYGYTF. V is TRBV29-1 and J is TRBJ1-2; tentatively, D is TRBD1 (6 bases). Trimming took off 5 bases at V and 2 bases at J, with 15 bases between the two ends. The length of the CDR3 is 14 residues. The V gene's germline CDR1 is SQVTM and CDR2 ANQGSEA.

This clonotype has at least ten counts. The V and J genes are TRBV20-1 and TRBJ2-5; D is perhaps TRBD2 (6 bases). The CDR3 extends over 13 amino acids. Germline V gene data show CDR1 as DFQATT and CDR2 as SNEGSKA (reference sequence). V lost 3 bases to trimming and J lost 1 base, with 9 bases between them. For the CDR3, the DNA is TGCAGTGCTAGTGGGACTTTCCAAGAGACCCAGTACTTC. Its protein is CSASGTFQETQYF.

In regard to this clonotype: It may be a read error: a sequence one base away is much more abundant. V and J are TRBV12-3 or TRBV12-4 and TRBJ2-4; TRBD2 matches 8 bases. With V trimmed by 3 bases and J by 12 bases, 13 bases remained unmatched. This CDR3 comprises 15 residues. CDR3 nucleotides: TGTGCCAGCAGTTTTGCCGGGACTAGGTCTGCCAGTCAGTACTTC. This sequence encodes CASSFAGTRSASQYF.

There are many counts of this clonotype. The chain combines TRBV24-1 with TRBJ2-7; D might be TRBD1 (6 bases). Germline values: CDR1 KGHDR, CDR2 SFDVKD. Trimming took off 9 bases at V and 5 bases at J, with 13 bases between the two ends. This CDR3 has 12 amino acids. In DNA form, the CDR3 reads TGTGCCACCTCCCAGGGGACCGACGAGCAGTACTTC. Amino acid sequence: CATSQGTDEQYF.

The chain joins TRBV29-1 to TRBJ2-5, with TRBD2 identical over 10 bases. Germline CDR1 is SQVTM and CDR2 is ANQGSEA. This CDR3 is built from 16 residues. The junction had 11 bases not matched to a gene; V was cut back by 6 bases and J by 1 base. Here the CDR3 DNA reads TGCAGCGTCGACCTCAGACTAGCGGGTAGCCAAGAGACCCAGTACTTC. It encodes CSVDLRLAGSQETQYF.

In the case of this clonotype: Possible read error: a much larger clone is one base away. This rearrangement joins TRBV12-3 or TRBV12-4 to TRBJ1-2; TRBD1 agrees at 7 bases. V was clipped by 8 bases and J by 6 bases; unmatched bases: 9. The CDR3 covers 13 residues. This CDR3 reads CASGPGGGHGYTF. The CDR3 DNA follows: TGTGCCAGCGGTCCAGGGGGGGGACATGGCTACACCTTC.

The CDR3 sequence: CASSSSRGRETQYF. In DNA form, the CDR3 reads TGCGCCAGCAGCTCGTCCCGAGGGCGAGAGACCCAGTACTTC. The V call is TRBV5-1, the J call TRBJ2-5, with D maybe TRBD2 (5 bases). Germline V gene sequence: CDR1 SGHRS, CDR2 YFSETQ. V was cut by 3 bases and J by 4 bases, with 13 bases left in between. The CDR3 extends over 14 amino acids.

This clonotype came up many times. The genes are TRBV6-2 or TRBV6-3 and TRBJ1-1; D gene uncertain. CDR3 size: 13 residues. Trimming cost V 6 bases and J 6 bases, with 14 bases left between them. CDR1 is MNHEY and CDR2 is SVGEGT in the germline V gene. The CDR3 spells CASRTGRRAEAFF. Here the CDR3 DNA reads TGTGCCAGCAGGACGGGGAGGAGAGCTGAAGCTTTCTTT.

This clonotype was seen repeatedly, ten times or more. The J gene is TRBJ2-2, the V gene TRBV4-2, with 7 positions matching TRBD1. Germline CDR1 reads LGHNA; CDR2 reads YNFKEQ. The junction had 9 bases not matched to a gene; V was cut back by 2 bases and J by 3 bases. The CDR3 consists of 17 residues. CDR3 protein: CASSQLPTGLDTGELFF. In DNA, the CDR3 is TGTGCCAGCAGCCAACTCCCGACAGGGCTCGACACCGGGGAGCTGTTTTTT.

At least ten counts were recorded for this clonotype. The rearrangement uses TRBV5-6 and TRBJ2-2, with D maybe TRBD2 (6 bases). V shed 2 bases and J shed 4 bases, with 12 bases lying between them. Germline V CDR1 and CDR2: SGHDT, YYEEEE. The CDR3 consists of 15 residues. This chain's CDR3 is CASSLAAGLTGELFF. The CDR3 nucleotides are TGTGCCAGCAGCTTAGCAGCGGGTCTCACCGGGGAGCTGTTTTTT.

The chain links TRBV6-6 to TRBJ1-1; no firm D call. The ends were cut back, 0 bases at V and 9 bases at J, with 5 bases in the middle. The CDR3 spans 11 residues. Germline loops: CDR1 MNHNY, CDR2 SVGAGI (reference sequence). DNA for the CDR3: TGTGCCAGCAGTTACTCGGCGAAAGCTTTCTTT. Translation gives CASSYSAKAFF.

This clonotype was counted ten times or more. The genes are TRBV7-2 and TRBJ2-5, with D perhaps assigned TRBD1 or TRBD2 (5 bases each). This CDR3 region has 15 residues. CDR1 is SGHTA and CDR2 is FQGNSA in the germline V gene. Trimming removed 0 bases from V and 4 bases from J, with 12 bases in between. CDR3 nucleotide sequence: TGTGCCAGCAGCTTAGCCTCAGGGACGGGAGAGACCCAGTACTTC. Its protein product is CASSLASGTGETQYF.

The rearrangement uses TRBV6-2 or TRBV6-3 and TRBJ2-2; 7 bases align to TRBD1. Germline lookup yields CDR1 MNHEY and CDR2 SVGEGT. This CDR3 has 18 amino acids. With 0 bases clipped from V and 0 bases from J, the junction kept 7 bases outside the gene matches. CDR3 sequence reads: CASSYSGDSYTNTGELFF. The DNA for the CDR3 is TGTGCCAGCAGTTACTCGGGGGACAGTTATACGAACACCGGGGAGCTGTTTTTT.

This clonotype was detected many times. This chain joins TRBV2 and TRBJ1-1; unclear D gene. V lost 4 bases and J lost 1, with 7 bases in between. The CDR3 runs to 13 residues. Germline CDR1 reads SNHLY; CDR2 reads FYNNEI. CDR3 residues: CASSAPRNTEAFF. The CDR3 bases are TGTGCCAGCAGTGCTCCGAGGAACACTGAAGCTTTCTTT.

This clonotype was seen ten or more times. Here the CDR3 reads CASSPRFNQPQHF. In DNA, the CDR3 is TGTGCCAGCAGCCCGAGATTCAATCAGCCCCAGCATTTT. The J gene is TRBJ1-5, the V gene TRBV7-2; D is unresolved. Trimming took off 5 bases at V and 3 bases at J, with 8 bases between the two ends. The CDR3 has 13 residues. The germline V gene has CDR1 SGHTA and CDR2 FQGNSA.

This clonotype was observed many times. The chain recombines TRBV4-3 with TRBJ2-3; D is unresolved. CDR3 length equals 15 residues. Deletions cut 0 bases from V and 2 bases from J, with 9 bases between. CDR1 and CDR2 from the germline V gene are LGHNA and YSLEER. CDR3 sequence reads: CASSQDEIHTDTQYF. The CDR3 DNA reads TGCGCCAGCAGCCAAGATGAGATCCACACAGATACGCAGTATTTT.

This clonotype was picked up many times. The chain uses TRBV7-8 and TRBJ2-3, with 7 bases lining up with TRBD2. V dropped 5 bases and J dropped 5; count of bases not matched to a gene: 7. The CDR3 contains 14 residues. Germline V CDR1 and CDR2: SGHVS, FQNEAQ. The CDR3 coding sequence is TGTGCCAGCAGCCTTACTAGCGTCGGAGATACGCAGTATTTT. This codes for CASSLTSVGDTQYF. The whole variable domain, remainder taken from reference TRBV7-8 and TRBJ2-3, is GAGVSQSPRYKVAKRGQDVALRCDPISGHVSLFWYQQALGQGPEFLTYFQNEAQLDKSGLPSDRFFAERPEGSVSTLKIQRTQQEDSAVYLCASSLTSVGDTQYFGPGTRLTVL.

This clonotype was seen at least ten times. The rearrangement links TRBV29-1 to TRBJ1-5; D remains ambiguous. The CDR3 loop spans 13 amino acids. V was pared by 7 bases and J by 6 bases, with 16 bases between. Per germline, CDR1 SQVTM and CDR2 ANQGSEA. The CDR3 loop is CSARTSDGQPQHF. In DNA form, the CDR3 reads TGCAGCGCTCGGACCTCAGACGGTCAGCCCCAGCATTTT.

This clonotype was counted at least ten times. The V gene is TRBV5-6, the J gene TRBJ2-7; 8 bases fit TRBD2. The V and J ends lost 0 bases and 4 bases, in that order; junction bases with no gene match: 12. Germline V gives CDR1 SGHDT, CDR2 YYEEEE. This CDR3 comprises 17 residues. CDR3 region: CASSLGRVRGLDYEQYF. Written as DNA, the CDR3 is TGTGCCAGCAGCTTGGGTCGGGTCAGGGGACTAGATTACGAGCAGTACTTC.

This clonotype was seen more than once but under ten times. V and J are TRBV5-1 and TRBJ2-1; no clear D gene. Germline V gene sequence: CDR1 SGHRS, CDR2 YFSETQ. This CDR3 is built from 14 residues. Trimming removed 0 bases at V and 6 bases at J, with 10 bases between. The CDR3: CASSLGALVNEQFF. The CDR3 DNA reads TGCGCCAGCAGCTTGGGGGCCTTGGTCAATGAGCAGTTCTTC.